The 7 T cell receptor beta chains reported below all come from one sample, sequenced in a study of T cells in localized non-small cell lung cancer. This table comes from immunoSEQ multiplex PCR, and its TCRdb copy is limited to in-frame clones, with some not included. The data contain tens of thousands of clones, 70% to 90% of them singletons. This specimen was peripheral blood mononuclear cells, taken before any cancer treatment. The receptors stem from a woman aged 40-70 years with stage III lung adenocarcinoma.

The chain has TRBV5-6 and TRBJ1-2; D possibly corresponds to TRBD1 (6 bases). Trimming removed 4 bases from V and 2 bases from J, with 9 bases in between. This CDR3 is built from 13 residues. Germline assignment: CDR1 SGHDT and CDR2 YYEEEE. This CDR3 reads CASSGGLNYGYTF. The CDR3 DNA follows: TGTGCCAGCAGCGGGGGGCTCAACTATGGCTACACCTTC. The variable domain in full, with the rest retrieved from reference TRBV5-6 and TRBJ1-2, is DAGVTQSPTHLIKTRGQQVTLRCSPKSGHDTVSWYQQALGQGPQFIFQYYEEEERQRGNFPDRFSGHQFPNYSSELNVNALLLGDSALYLCASSGGLNYGYTFGSGTRLTVV.

The chain uses TRBV28 and TRBJ1-4; a possible D gene is TRBD1 (5 bases). Germline-derived CDR1 and CDR2 are MDHEN and SYDVKM. This CDR3 is 12 amino acids long. The V and J ends lost 2 bases and 9 bases respectively, with 7 bases between them. The CDR3 protein is CASSLLGQKLFF. The CDR3 DNA reads TGTGCCAGCAGTTTACTGGGACAAAAACTGTTTTTT.

This clone occurred once. The rearrangement links TRBV9 to TRBJ2-2, with D perhaps given as TRBD1 or TRBD2 (5 bases each). Germline CDR1 SGDLS, CDR2 YYNGEE. The CDR3 sequence is 14 residues long. The V end lost 6 bases, the J end lost 4 bases, and 13 bases lay between the germline ends. The CDR3 DNA is TGTGCCAGCAACCAGGGACGAAGCACCGGGGAGCTGTTTTTT. Its translation: CASNQGRSTGELFF.

The rearrangement joins TRBV7-9 to TRBJ1-2, with a weak D call TRBD1 (5 bases). Germline CDR1 and CDR2: SEHNR and FQNEAQ (reference sequence). Trimming cost V 5 bases and J 4 bases, with 17 bases left between them. The CDR3 runs to 15 residues. CDR3 amino acids: CASSPLVGGGYGYTF. The DNA of the CDR3 is TGTGCCAGCAGCCCCCTCGTTGGGGGGGGCTATGGCTACACCTTC.

This clone appeared a few times. The V and J genes are TRBV5-8 and TRBJ2-7; TRBD1 agrees at 8 bases. The J segment lost 5 bases and the V segment lost 5 bases, leaving 3 bases of the junction unmatched. The CDR3 is 12 residues long. CDR1 is SGHTS and CDR2 is YDEGEE in the germline V gene. The CDR3 is CASRTGGNEQYF. CDR3 DNA: TGTGCCAGCAGAACAGGGGGGAACGAGCAGTACTTC. Based on the CDR3 plus reference TRBV5-8 and TRBJ2-7, the full variable domain is EAGVTQSPTHLIKTRGQQATLRCSPISGHTSVYWYQQALGLGLQFLLWYDEGEERNRGNFPPRFSGRQFPNYSSELNVNALELEDSALYLCASRTGGNEQYFGPGTRLTVT.

The count of this clone is one. V gene TRBV7-2 combines with J gene TRBJ2-1, with TRBD2 matching 10 bases. Germline CDR1 SGHTA, CDR2 FQGNSA. Trimming at V came to 4 bases and at J to 2 bases, leaving 2 bases not matched to a gene. The CDR3 has 15 residues. CDR3 nucleotide sequence: TGTGCCAGCAGCTCTAGCGGGAGAACCTACAATGAGCAGTTCTTC. Translated: CASSSSGRTYNEQFF.

The chain uses TRBV11-2 and TRBJ1-2; a weak D match, TRBD1 (5 bases). Germline V lookup: CDR1 SGHAT, CDR2 FQNNGV. This CDR3 contains 13 residues. V was cut by 3 bases and J by 5 bases, with 10 bases left in between. The CDR3 loop is CASSLDISYGYTF. For the CDR3, the DNA is TGTGCCAGCAGCTTGGACATAAGTTATGGCTACACCTTC.